This TCR beta chain derives from a study of CD8 T cells in Susac syndrome (dated by TCRdb to 2018 to 2020). The study in broad terms: The study used repertoire sequencing to test whether antigen drove CD8+ T cell activation and differentiation in Susac syndrome.

RNA was extracted using the RNeasy kit, and 0.5 to 1 microgram was reverse transcribed with random hexamers. The immunoSEQ multiplex PCR assay, covering 54 Vbeta and 13 Jbeta segments, was used to amplify TCR beta CDR3 regions. PCR amplification bias was corrected by using a synthetic template baseline for primer optimization and computational correction. Under the source paper's analysis protocol: Only productive sequences were kept, with reads annotated to V, D and J genes according to IMGT and analyzed in immunoSEQ Analyzer. Clonality was computed as one minus Shannon entropy normalized by log2 of the number of productive unique sequences. For each patient and control, public and private clones were evaluated among the 100 most prevalent clones. Susac-specific clones were defined as absent from healthy and MS cohorts, about 1,100 published viral clones and other ImmuneACCESS disease sequences. Using fastp trimming at Q25 and MiXCR clonotype assembly, TCRdb reanalyzed the public sequencing data and kept in-frame beta chains. CDR3 protein duplicates are merged, each entry listing the most common genes and DNA. These V and J calls derive from TCRdb rather than the authors' analysis. Across this sample there are 250,000 or so distinct CDR3 sequences, with 80% to 95% seen only once. Roughly 0.072% of the sample comes from the top ten.

From cysteine to phenylalanine, the CDR3 is 15 amino acids long. Left in the record is the CDR3 DNA by itself, 45 bases read in frame from the first base. The germline V gene supplies CDR1 ENHRY and CDR2 SYGVKD. Relative to germline, V is 5 bases shorter and J is 2 bases shorter, with 10 bases between their ends. Broad study findings and their caveats: The number of individuals in the TCR sequencing and HLA analysis was recognized as being relatively small.

High-throughput TCR beta sequencing profiled peripheral blood CD8+ and CD4+ T cells from healthy donors, Susac syndrome patients and multiple sclerosis patients. Multiple sclerosis controls were treatment-naive patients with stable or active relapsing-remitting disease fulfilling revised McDonald criteria. Bulk CD8+ and CD4+ T cells were purified by magnetic negative isolation, whereas CD8+ TEMRA cells were enriched by FACS. Blood was collected in EDTA tubes and processed within 24 hours, with PBMCs isolated through density gradient centrifugation. PBMCs intended for TCR sequencing were cryopreserved in liquid nitrogen and were subsequently thawed in a 37 degrees C water bath. The sorted or isolated CD4+, CD8+ and CD8+ TEMRA cells reached a purity of at least 90%. Remarks on this clonotype: Its antigen has not been determined. One base away there is no much larger clone; base qualities are not given.

The V and J genes are TRBV10-3 and TRBJ2-6; matching of 5 bases hints at TRBD2 as the D gene. The specimen was CD4+ T cells from PBMCs. The clonotype was recovered from a human donor with multiple sclerosis. The nucleotides are TGTGCCATCAGTATCGGGATTGCTGGGGCCAACGTCCTGACTTTC. Translated, this is CAISIGIAGANVLTF.